Shown below are 23 T cell receptor beta chains from a single sample sequenced in a study of beta chain features in type 1 diabetes. The sequenced template was cDNA made from the entire isolated RNA. TCRdb keeps only in-frame clones here, not all; method: immunoSEQ multiplex PCR. The top ten clones hold about 0.018% of a sample with 200,000 to 300,000 clones, about a tenth of them seen once. General study results and limits: There was a moderate but significant shortening of TCRB CDR3s in all four CD4+ subsets of Type 1 diabetes patients.

These receptors' antigens are unknown. The sequencing input was naive CD4+ T cells from blood. The receptors were sampled from a man aged 30-40 years with type 1 diabetes.

The CDR3 DNA is TGTGCCAGCAGCTTGATCGGACAGCAAAACATTCAGTACTTC. This sequence encodes CASSLIGQQNIQYF. V gene TRBV5-4 combines with J gene TRBJ2-4; TRBD1 might be the D (6 bases). Trimming took 1 base from V and 5 from J, leaving 10 bases between them. Germline loops: CDR1 SGHNT, CDR2 YYREEE (reference sequence). The CDR3 totals 14 residues.

This clone was counted between two and nine times. This sequence joins TRBV2 and TRBJ2-5, with 9 bases fitting TRBD1. The CDR3 loop spans 17 amino acids. The V gene end was trimmed by 8 bases and the J gene end by 1 base; junction bases not matched to a gene: 14. Per germline, CDR1 SNHLY and CDR2 FYNNEI. The CDR3 spells CASRLGQGVSVQETQYF. CDR3 nucleotides: TGTGCCAGCCGGCTGGGACAGGGAGTTTCGGTCCAAGAGACCCAGTACTTC.

The rearrangement uses TRBV10-3 and TRBJ2-7; TRBD2 matches at 12 bases. Germline loops: CDR1 ENHRY, CDR2 SYGVKD. The CDR3 covers 12 residues. V trimming: 6 bases; J trimming: 6 bases; junction bases outside the gene matches: 0. In nucleotides, the CDR3 is TGTGCCATCAGGGGACTAGCGGGCGAGCAGTACTTC. Its translation: CAIRGLAGEQYF.

The chain links TRBV19 to TRBJ1-5; TRBD1 matches at 11 bases. Germline lookup yields CDR1 LNHDA and CDR2 SQIVND (reference sequence). CDR3 size: 16 residues. V shed 6 bases, J shed 3 bases, and the junction held 7 bases outside the gene matches. DNA of the CDR3: TGTGCCAGTAGACCCGGACAGGGGGCCACCAATCAGCCCCAGCATTTT. Translating it yields CASRPGQGATNQPQHF.

The rearrangement links TRBV5-6 to TRBJ2-1, with D possibly matching TRBD2 (6 bases). This CDR3 is 16 amino acids long. The ends were cut back, 3 bases at V and 0 bases at J, with 13 bases in the middle. Germline V CDR1 and CDR2: SGHDT, YYEEEE. The CDR3 nucleotides are TGTGCCAGCAGCTGGGGACTGCTACACTCCTACAATGAGCAGTTCTTC. Translated, it gives CASSWGLLHSYNEQFF.

V gene TRBV6-1 combines with J gene TRBJ2-3, with D perhaps matching TRBD1 (5 bases). Germline CDR1 MNHNS, CDR2 SASEGT. The CDR3 loop spans 14 amino acids. The germline V and J ends were trimmed by 6 bases and 0 bases, with 10 bases remaining between them. The CDR3 loop reads CASRGPGSTDTQYF. DNA for the CDR3: TGTGCCAGCAGGGGGCCTGGCAGCACAGATACGCAGTATTTT.

This clone was found a few times. The chain carries TRBV11-2 and TRBJ2-4; unclear D gene. V lost 0 bases and J lost 0, with 9 bases in between. CDR1 is SGHAT and CDR2 is FQNNGV in the germline V gene. CDR3 length: 16 residues. The CDR3: CASSLDLQLAKNIQYF. CDR3 nucleotides: TGTGCCAGCAGCTTAGACTTACAGCTAGCCAAAAACATTCAGTACTTC. The full variable domain, in which reference TRBV11-2 and TRBJ2-4 provide the parts outside the CDR3, is EAGVAQSPRYKIIEKRQSVAFWCNPISGHATLYWYQQILGQGPKLLIQFQNNGVVDDSQLPKDRFSAERLKGVDSTLKIQPAKLEDSAVYLCASSLDLQLAKNIQYFGAGTRLSVL.

This clone showed up just a few times. This chain connects TRBV5-1 to TRBJ2-7, with 9 bases matching TRBD2. CDR1 and CDR2 (germline): SGHRS, YFSETQ. V shed 4 bases and J 0 bases; nucleotides not matched to a gene: 5. CDR3 size: 15 residues. The CDR3 DNA is TGCGCCAGCAGCCTGAGCGGGGGGCACTCCTACGAGCAGTACTTC. The encoded protein is CASSLSGGHSYEQYF.

This clone occurred a few times. V is TRBV5-1 and J is TRBJ2-3; no reliable D call. Germline V gives CDR1 SGHRS, CDR2 YFSETQ. V was pared by 0 bases and J by 5 bases, with 7 bases between. The CDR3 runs to 13 residues. CDR3 loop: CASSLAIQDTQYF. The CDR3 DNA reads TGCGCCAGCAGCTTGGCCATTCAAGATACGCAGTATTTT.

The chain couples TRBV6-5 to TRBJ1-2, with 8 nucleotides matching TRBD1. Germline V gene sequence: CDR1 MNHEY, CDR2 SVGAGI. With 5 bases clipped from V and 2 bases from J, the junction kept 7 bases outside the gene matches. This CDR3 contains 15 residues. The CDR3 nucleotides read TGTGCCAGCAGTCAAGTCCGGACAGGGAACTATGGCTACACCTTC. It yields the protein CASSQVRTGNYGYTF.

In this sample, this clone turned up a few times. The chain combines TRBV5-1 with TRBJ1-6; 7 nucleotides agree with TRBD1. CDR3 length: 16 amino acids. Germline V lookup: CDR1 SGHRS, CDR2 YFSETQ. After removal of 3 bases from V and 6 bases from J, the junction contained 9 bases not matched to a gene. CDR3 nucleotide sequence: TGCGCCAGCAGCTACTCCCCGGGACAGTTTAATTCACCCCTCCACTTT. Translation gives CASSYSPGQFNSPLHF.

The CDR3 sequence: CAIRTDQETQYF. CDR3 DNA: TGCGCCATTCGGACAGACCAAGAGACCCAGTACTTC. The gene calls are TRBV10-2 and TRBJ2-5, with a weak D call TRBD1 (6 bases). This CDR3 has 12 residues. Germline CDR1 and CDR2: WSHSY and SAAADI. Between the trimmed V and J ends, which lost 10 bases and 0 bases, there was a span of 9 bases.

In this sample, this clone turned up a few times. The gene calls are TRBV6-5 and TRBJ1-6, with D unclear. V lost 0 bases, J lost 10 bases, and 10 bases lay in between. Germline V gives CDR1 MNHEY, CDR2 SVGAGI. The CDR3 totals 14 residues. Here the CDR3 DNA reads TGTGCCAGCAGTTACTCAGCGGCGGAATCACCCCTCCACTTT. Protein product: CASSYSAAESPLHF.

This clone was detected only a few times. This chain links TRBV29-1 with TRBJ1-1; a possible D gene is TRBD1 (5 bases). CDR1 is SQVTM and CDR2 is ANQGSEA in the germline V gene. V was cut by 7 bases and J by 8 bases, with 20 bases left in between. This CDR3 is 13 amino acids long. CDR3 nucleotide sequence: TGCAGCGCCACCCAAATGGGGGGAACCGAAGCTTTCTTT. Its protein is CSATQMGGTEAFF.

The chain joins TRBV10-3 to TRBJ2-3, with D maybe TRBD2 (5 bases). This CDR3 is 15 amino acids long. The V end was cut by 8 bases, the J end by 0 bases, with 15 bases between. Germline lookup yields CDR1 ENHRY and CDR2 SYGVKD. The CDR3 DNA is TGTGCCATCCGCGGGTCGGGGTCTAGCACAGATACGCAGTATTTT. It encodes CAIRGSGSSTDTQYF.

The chain recombines TRBV27 with TRBJ1-2, with 7 bases lining up with TRBD1. This CDR3 is built from 15 residues. V lost 3 bases, J lost 2 bases, and 6 bases stayed unmatched. Germline V lookup: CDR1 MNHEY, CDR2 SMNVEV (reference sequence). The CDR3 DNA is TGTGCCAGCAGTTTCGCCGGACAGGCAAACTATGGCTACACCTTC. Translation gives CASSFAGQANYGYTF.

This clone was seen a handful of times. The chain links TRBV11-2 to TRBJ2-1; a possible D gene is TRBD1 (5 bases). V lost 3 bases, J lost 12 bases, and 15 bases lay in between. This CDR3 has 13 residues. Germline assignment: CDR1 SGHAT and CDR2 FQNNGV. CDR3 sequence reads: CASSFVQASRQFF. CDR3 DNA: TGTGCCAGCAGCTTCGTACAGGCCAGCAGGCAGTTCTTC.

This clone was found a few times. V usage is TRBV19 and J usage is TRBJ2-1, with D perhaps TRBD1 (6 bases). This CDR3 is 14 amino acids long. CDR1 is LNHDA and CDR2 is SQIVND in the germline V gene (reference sequence). V lost 5 bases to trimming and J lost 6 bases, with 14 bases between them. In DNA, the CDR3 is TGTGCCAGTAGTCATAGGGGGACCATCAATGAGCAGTTCTTC. Protein product: CASSHRGTINEQFF. The variable domain in full, with the rest retrieved from reference TRBV19 and TRBJ2-1, is DGGITQSPKYLFRKEGQNVTLSCEQNLNHDAMYWYRQDPGQGLRLIYYSQIVNDFQKGDIAEGYSVSREKKESFPLTVTSAQKNPTAFYLCASSHRGTINEQFFGPGTRLTVL.

This clone was detected a few times. The rearrangement joins TRBV29-1 to TRBJ1-4; TRBD1 might be the D (5 bases). The CDR3 loop spans 14 amino acids. Germline V gene data show CDR1 as SQVTM and CDR2 as ANQGSEA. The germline V and J ends were trimmed by 4 bases and 6 bases, with 15 bases remaining between them. CDR3 sequence reads: CSVAGAKGYEKLFF. CDR3 nucleotide sequence: TGCAGCGTTGCGGGAGCCAAGGGGTATGAAAAACTGTTTTTT.

In its sample, this clone was seen a few times. V gene TRBV6-6 combines with J gene TRBJ1-1; tentatively, D is TRBD1 (5 bases). V gave up 5 bases and J gave up 10 bases, with 11 bases separating them. CDR3 size: 11 residues. Germline CDR1 and CDR2: MNHNY and SVGAGI (reference sequence). The CDR3 region is CASSPRGIAFF. The DNA for the CDR3 is TGTGCCAGCAGTCCCCGGGGGATAGCTTTCTTT.

This clone was recorded a few times. V usage is TRBV19 and J usage is TRBJ2-7, with TRBD1 identical over 11 bases. Trimming removed 9 bases from V and 2 bases from J; junction bases left unmatched: 12. The CDR3 spans 16 residues. CDR1 is LNHDA and CDR2 is SQIVND in the germline V gene (reference sequence). CDR3 nucleotides: TGTGCCAGCGCCTCATCGACGGGACAGGGGGCCTACGAGCAGTACTTC. Amino acids: CASASSTGQGAYEQYF.

V and J are TRBV7-3 and TRBJ2-2; possible D gene TRBD1, 5 bases. This CDR3 contains 13 residues. V was shortened by 4 bases and J by 6 bases, with 9 bases between the two germline ends. The germline gives CDR1 SGHTA, CDR2 FQGTGA. The DNA for the CDR3 is TGTGCCAGCAGCTCGCAGGGTTCCGGGGAGCTGTTTTTT. Residues: CASSSQGSGELFF.

This clone was counted only a few times. The chain joins TRBV28 to TRBJ2-7, with unresolved D. V lost 2 bases to trimming and J lost 1 base, with 6 bases between them. The CDR3 spans 13 residues. Per germline, CDR1 MDHEN and CDR2 SYDVKM. The CDR3 loop is CASSLPLSYEQYF. CDR3 DNA sequence: TGTGCCAGCAGTTTACCCCTATCCTACGAGCAGTACTTC.